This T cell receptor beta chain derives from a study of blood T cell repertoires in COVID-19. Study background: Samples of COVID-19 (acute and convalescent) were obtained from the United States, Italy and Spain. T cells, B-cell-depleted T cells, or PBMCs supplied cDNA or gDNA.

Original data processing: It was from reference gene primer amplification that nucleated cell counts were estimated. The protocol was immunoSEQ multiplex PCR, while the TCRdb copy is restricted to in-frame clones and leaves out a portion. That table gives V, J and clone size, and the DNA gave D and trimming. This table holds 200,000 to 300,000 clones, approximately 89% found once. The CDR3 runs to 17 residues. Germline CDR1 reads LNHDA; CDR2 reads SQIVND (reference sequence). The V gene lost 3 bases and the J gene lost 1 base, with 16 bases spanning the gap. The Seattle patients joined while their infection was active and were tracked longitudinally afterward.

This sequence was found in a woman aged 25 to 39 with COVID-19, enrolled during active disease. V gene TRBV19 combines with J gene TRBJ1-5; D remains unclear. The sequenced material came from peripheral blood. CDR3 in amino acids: CASSILGRALSNQPQHF. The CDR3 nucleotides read TGTGCCAGTAGTATTCTTGGGAGGGCCTTAAGCAATCAGCCCCAGCATTTT. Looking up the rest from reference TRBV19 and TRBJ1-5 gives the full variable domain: DGGITQSPKYLFRKEGQNVTLSCEQNLNHDAMYWYRQDPGQGLRLIYYSQIVNDFQKGDIAEGYSVSREKKESFPLTVTSAQKNPTAFYLCASSILGRALSNQPQHFGDGTRLSIL.